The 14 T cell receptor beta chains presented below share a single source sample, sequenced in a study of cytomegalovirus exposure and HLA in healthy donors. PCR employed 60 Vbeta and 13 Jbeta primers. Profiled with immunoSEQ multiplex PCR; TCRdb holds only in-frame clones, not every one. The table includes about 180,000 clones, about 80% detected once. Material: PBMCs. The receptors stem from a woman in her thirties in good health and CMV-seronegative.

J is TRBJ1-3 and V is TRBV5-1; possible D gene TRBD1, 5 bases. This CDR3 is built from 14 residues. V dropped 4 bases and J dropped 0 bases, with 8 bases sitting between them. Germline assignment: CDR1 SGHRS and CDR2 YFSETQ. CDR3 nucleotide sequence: TGCGCCAGCAGCCCCACAGGCTCTGGAAACACCATATATTTT. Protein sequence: CASSPTGSGNTIYF.

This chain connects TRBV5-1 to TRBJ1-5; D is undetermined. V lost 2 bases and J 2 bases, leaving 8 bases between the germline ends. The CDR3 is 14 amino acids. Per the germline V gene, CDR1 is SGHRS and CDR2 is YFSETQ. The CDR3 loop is CASSLSGGNQPQHF. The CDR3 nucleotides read TGCGCCAGCAGCTTAAGCGGGGGCAATCAGCCCCAGCATTTT.

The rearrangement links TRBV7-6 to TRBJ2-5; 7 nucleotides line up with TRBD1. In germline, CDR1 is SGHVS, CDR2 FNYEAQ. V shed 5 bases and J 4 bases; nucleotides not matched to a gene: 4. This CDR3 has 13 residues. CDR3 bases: TGTGCCAGCAGCCTAACAGGGGCAGAGACCCAGTACTTC. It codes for CASSLTGAETQYF. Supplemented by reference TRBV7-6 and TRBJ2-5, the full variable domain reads GAGVSQSPRYKVTKRGQDVALRCDPISGHVSLYWYRQALGQGPEFLTYFNYEAQQDKSGLPNDRFSAERPEGSISTLTIQRTEQRDSAMYRCASSLTGAETQYFGPGTRLLVL.

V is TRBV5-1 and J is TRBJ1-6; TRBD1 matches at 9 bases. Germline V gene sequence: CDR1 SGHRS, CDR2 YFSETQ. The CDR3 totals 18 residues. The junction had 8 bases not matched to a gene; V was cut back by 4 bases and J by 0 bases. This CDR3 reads CASSPRTGASSYNSPLHF. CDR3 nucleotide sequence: TGCGCCAGCAGCCCAAGGACAGGGGCGAGCTCCTATAATTCACCCCTCCACTTT.

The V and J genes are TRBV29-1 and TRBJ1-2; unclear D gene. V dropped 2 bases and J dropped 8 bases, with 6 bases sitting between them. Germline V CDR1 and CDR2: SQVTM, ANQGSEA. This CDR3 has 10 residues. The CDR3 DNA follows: TGCAGCGTTGAAACACCCGGCTACACCTTC. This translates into CSVETPGYTF.

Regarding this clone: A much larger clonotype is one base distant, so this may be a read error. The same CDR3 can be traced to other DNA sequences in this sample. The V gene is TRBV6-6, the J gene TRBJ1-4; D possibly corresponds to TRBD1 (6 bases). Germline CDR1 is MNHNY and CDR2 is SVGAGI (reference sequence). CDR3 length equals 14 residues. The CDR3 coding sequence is TGTGCCAGCAGAGCCAGGGGCGCTAATGAAAAACTATTTTTT. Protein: CASRARGANEKLFF.

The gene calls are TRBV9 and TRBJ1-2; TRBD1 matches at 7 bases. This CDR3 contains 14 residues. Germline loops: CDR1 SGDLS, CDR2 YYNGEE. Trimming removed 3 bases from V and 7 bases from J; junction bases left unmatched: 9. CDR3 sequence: CASSATGARRGYTF. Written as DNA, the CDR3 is TGTGCCAGCAGCGCCACAGGGGCTCGACGTGGCTACACCTTC.

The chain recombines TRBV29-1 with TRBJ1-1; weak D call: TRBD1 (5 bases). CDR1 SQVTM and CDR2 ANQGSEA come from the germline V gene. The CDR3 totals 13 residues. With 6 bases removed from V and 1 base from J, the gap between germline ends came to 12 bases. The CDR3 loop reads CSVDGGSNTEAFF. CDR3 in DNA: TGCAGCGTAGACGGGGGGTCGAACACTGAAGCTTTCTTT. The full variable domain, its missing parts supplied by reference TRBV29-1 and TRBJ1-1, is SAVISQKPSRDICQRGTSLTIQCQVDSQVTMMFWYRQQPGQSLTLIATANQGSEATYESGFVIDKFPISRPNLTFSTLTVSNMSPEDSSIYLCSVDGGSNTEAFFGQGTRLTVV.

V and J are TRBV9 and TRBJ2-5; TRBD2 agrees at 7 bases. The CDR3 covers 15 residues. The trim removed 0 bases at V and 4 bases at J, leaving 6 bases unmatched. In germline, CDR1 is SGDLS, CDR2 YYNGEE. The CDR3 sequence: CASSVGAGVGETQYF. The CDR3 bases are TGTGCCAGCAGCGTAGGGGCGGGGGTAGGAGAGACCCAGTACTTC.

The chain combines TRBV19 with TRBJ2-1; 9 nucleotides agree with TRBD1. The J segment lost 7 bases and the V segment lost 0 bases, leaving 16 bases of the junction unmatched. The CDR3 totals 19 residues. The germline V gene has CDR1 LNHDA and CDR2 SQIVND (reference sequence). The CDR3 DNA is TGTGCCAGTAGTATAGAACCGGGACAGGGAGGTTACGGCCGGAATGAGCAGTTCTTC. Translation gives CASSIEPGQGGYGRNEQFF. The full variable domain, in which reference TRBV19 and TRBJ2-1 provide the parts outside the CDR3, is DGGITQSPKYLFRKEGQNVTLSCEQNLNHDAMYWYRQDPGQGLRLIYYSQIVNDFQKGDIAEGYSVSREKKESFPLTVTSAQKNPTAFYLCASSIEPGQGGYGRNEQFFGPGTRLTVL.

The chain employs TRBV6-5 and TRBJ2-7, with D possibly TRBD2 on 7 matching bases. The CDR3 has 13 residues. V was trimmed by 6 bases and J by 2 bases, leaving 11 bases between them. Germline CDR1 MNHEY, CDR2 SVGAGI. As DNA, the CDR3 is TGTGCCAGCAGAAGAGGGGGGGCCTACGAGCAGTACTTC. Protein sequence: CASRRGGAYEQYF.

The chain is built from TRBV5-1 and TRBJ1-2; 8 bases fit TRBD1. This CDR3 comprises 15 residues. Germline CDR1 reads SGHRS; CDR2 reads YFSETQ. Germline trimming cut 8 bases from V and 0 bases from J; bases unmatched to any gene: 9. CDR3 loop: CASKKGQGANYGYTF. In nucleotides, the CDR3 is TGCGCCAGTAAAAAAGGACAGGGAGCTAACTATGGCTACACCTTC.

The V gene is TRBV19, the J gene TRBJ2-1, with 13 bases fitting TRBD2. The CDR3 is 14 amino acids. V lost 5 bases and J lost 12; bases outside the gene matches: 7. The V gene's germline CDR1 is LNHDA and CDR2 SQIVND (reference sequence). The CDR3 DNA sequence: TGTGCCAGTAGTTTAGGACTAGCGGGGGACCCGCAGTTCTTC. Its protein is CASSLGLAGDPQFF.

CDR3 coding DNA: TGTGCCAGCAGCTCTCTTCAGGGAGGGTATGGCTACACCTTC. Translation: CASSSLQGGYGYTF. V and J are TRBV7-3 and TRBJ1-2, with a possible D match to TRBD1 (5 bases). This CDR3 is built from 14 residues. Germline CDR1 reads SGHTA; CDR2 reads FQGTGA. Trimming took 4 bases from V and 5 from J, leaving 14 bases between them.